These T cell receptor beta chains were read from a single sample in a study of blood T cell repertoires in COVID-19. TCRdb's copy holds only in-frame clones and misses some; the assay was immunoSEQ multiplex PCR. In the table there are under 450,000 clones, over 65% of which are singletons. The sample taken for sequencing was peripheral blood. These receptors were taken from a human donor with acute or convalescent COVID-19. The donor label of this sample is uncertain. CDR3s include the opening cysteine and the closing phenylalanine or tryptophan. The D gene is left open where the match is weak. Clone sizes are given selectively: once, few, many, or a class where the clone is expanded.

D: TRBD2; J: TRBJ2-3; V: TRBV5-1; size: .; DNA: TGCGCCAGCAGCCCGGGACTAGCGGGGGTCACAGATACGCAGTATTTT; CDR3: CASSPGLAGVTDTQYF
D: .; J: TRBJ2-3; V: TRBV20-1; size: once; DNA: TGCAGTGCTAGTGGGGACTCCCAATTAAGGCAGTATTTT; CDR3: CSASGDSQLRQYF
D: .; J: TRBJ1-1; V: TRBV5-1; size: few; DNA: TGCGCCAGCAGCTTGCGGGTGTGGGACACTGAAGCTTTCTTT; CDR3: CASSLRVWDTEAFF
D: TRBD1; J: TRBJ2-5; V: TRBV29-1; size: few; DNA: TGCAGCGCCCGACAGGGAGCCTCGGAGACCCAGTACTTC; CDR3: CSARQGASETQYF
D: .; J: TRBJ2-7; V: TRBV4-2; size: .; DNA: TGTGCCAGCAGCCATTCCAGCTCCTACGAGCAGTACTTC; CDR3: CASSHSSSYEQYF
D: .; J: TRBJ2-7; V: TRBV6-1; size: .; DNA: TGTGCCAGCAGTGAAGAGCTGGTGGGAGGCTTCTCCTACGAGCAGTACTTC; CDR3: CASSEELVGGFSYEQYF
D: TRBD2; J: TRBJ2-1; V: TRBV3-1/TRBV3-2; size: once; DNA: TGTGCCAGCAGCCGGGAGGGAGCGACCCAGATCAATGAGCAGTTCTTC; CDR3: CASSREGATQINEQFF
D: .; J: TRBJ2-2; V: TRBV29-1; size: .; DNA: TGCAGCGTTGGGGTAGACTGGCCCGGGGAGCTGTTTTTT; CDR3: CSVGVDWPGELFF
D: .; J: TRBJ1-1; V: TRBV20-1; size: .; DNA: TGCAGTGCTGCCTTGACAGGTGGCGCTTTCTTT; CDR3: CSAALTGGAFF
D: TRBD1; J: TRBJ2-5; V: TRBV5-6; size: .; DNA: TGTGCCAGCAGCCGCCTTGGGACAGGGGGCTCCCAGTACTTC; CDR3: CASSRLGTGGSQYF
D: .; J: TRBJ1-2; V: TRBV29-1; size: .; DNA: TGCAGCGTTGAATTTCGAGACAATAACTATGGCTACACCTTC; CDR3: CSVEFRDNNYGYTF
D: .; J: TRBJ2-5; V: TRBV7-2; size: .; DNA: TGTGCCAGCAGCTTGTTCAGGGGAGAGACCCAGTACTTC; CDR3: CASSLFRGETQYF
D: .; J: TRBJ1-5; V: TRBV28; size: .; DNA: TGTGCCAGCAGCCTTGACAGCTTAGATCAGCCCCAGCATTTT; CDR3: CASSLDSLDQPQHF
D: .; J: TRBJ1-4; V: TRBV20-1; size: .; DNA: TGCAGTGCTACTGATATGTATGAAAAACTGTTTTTT; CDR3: CSATDMYEKLFF
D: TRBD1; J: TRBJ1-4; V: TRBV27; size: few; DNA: TGTGCCAGCAGTTTATACAGGGGCGGTGAAAAACTGTTTTTT; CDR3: CASSLYRGGEKLFF
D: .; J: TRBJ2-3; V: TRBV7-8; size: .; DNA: TGTGCCAGCAGCCCTAAAGAGCTTAGTTCAGATACGCAGTATTTT; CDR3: CASSPKELSSDTQYF
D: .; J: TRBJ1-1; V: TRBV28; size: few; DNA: TGTGCCAGCAGTTTCCATGGCAGGGGTAACACTGAAGCTTTCTTT; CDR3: CASSFHGRGNTEAFF
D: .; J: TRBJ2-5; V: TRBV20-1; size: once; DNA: TGCAGTGCTAGTGTCCGCGCAGGCGAGACCCAGTACTTC; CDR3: CSASVRAGETQYF
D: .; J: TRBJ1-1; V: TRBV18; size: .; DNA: TGTGCCAGCTCACCGACGGGAGGAGTGAACACTGAAGCTTTCTTT; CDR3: CASSPTGGVNTEAFF
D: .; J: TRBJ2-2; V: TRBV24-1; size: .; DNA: TGTGCCACCAGCGACCCCAGGGGCGGCGGGGAGCTGTTTTTT; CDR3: CATSDPRGGGELFF
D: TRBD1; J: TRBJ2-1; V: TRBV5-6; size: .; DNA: TGTGCCAGCAGCGGGGGACAGGGGTTCATCAATGAGCAGTTCTTC; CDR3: CASSGGQGFINEQFF
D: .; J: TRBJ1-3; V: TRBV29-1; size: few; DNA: TGCAGCGTTCAGTCACCTGGAAACACCATATATTTT; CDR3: CSVQSPGNTIYF
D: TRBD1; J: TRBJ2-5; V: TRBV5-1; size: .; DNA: TGCGCCAGCAGCTTGGGTGGCAGGGGGCAAGAGACCCAGTACTTC; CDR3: CASSLGGRGQETQYF
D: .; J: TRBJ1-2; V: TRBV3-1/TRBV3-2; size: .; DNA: TGTGCCAGCAGCATACAGGGACCCCGTGATGTCTACACCTTC; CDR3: CASSIQGPRDVYTF
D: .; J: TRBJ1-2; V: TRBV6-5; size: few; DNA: TGTGCCAGCACTCTCGACAGGACGCGCGGCTACACCTTC; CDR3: CASTLDRTRGYTF
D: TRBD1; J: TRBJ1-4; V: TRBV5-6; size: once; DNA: TGTGCCAGCAGCTTGCCGGGACAGGGAGAAGAAAAACTGTTTTTT; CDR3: CASSLPGQGEEKLFF
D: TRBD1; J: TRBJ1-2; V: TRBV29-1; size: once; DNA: TGCAGCGTTGAAACCCAGGGGGCCAGGGGCTACACCTTC; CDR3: CSVETQGARGYTF
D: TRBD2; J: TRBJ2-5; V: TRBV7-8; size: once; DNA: TGTGCCAGCAGCCAGGCGGGGGCCCAGTACTTC; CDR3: CASSQAGAQYF
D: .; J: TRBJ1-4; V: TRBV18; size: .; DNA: TGTGCCAGCTCACCACAGCGGGGTCCTAATGAAAAACTGTTTTTT; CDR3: CASSPQRGPNEKLFF
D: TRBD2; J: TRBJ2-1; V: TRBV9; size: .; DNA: TGTGCCAGCAGCGTAGACTGGACTAGCGGGAATTACAATGAGCAGTTCTTC; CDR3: CASSVDWTSGNYNEQFF
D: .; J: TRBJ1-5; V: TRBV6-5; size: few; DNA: TGTGCCAGCACCTTTGGGGAGGGCAATCAGCCCCAGCATTTT; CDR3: CASTFGEGNQPQHF
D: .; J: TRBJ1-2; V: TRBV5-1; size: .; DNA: TGCGCCAGCAGCTTGGCTTTTCGTAGGGACACACGTACGGGCTACACCTTC; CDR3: CASSLAFRRDTRTGYTF
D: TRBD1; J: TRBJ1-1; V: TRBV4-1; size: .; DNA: TGCGCCAGCAGCCAAGACGGACAGGGCGGGGGGGGCACTGAAGCTTTCTTT; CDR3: CASSQDGQGGGGTEAFF
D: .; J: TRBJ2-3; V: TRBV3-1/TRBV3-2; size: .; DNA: TGTGCCAGCAGCCAAGTTTGGCGGGGTCGCACAGATACGCAGTATTTT; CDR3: CASSQVWRGRTDTQYF
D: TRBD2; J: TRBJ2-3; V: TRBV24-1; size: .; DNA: TGTGCCACCAGTGACCCAAGCGGGAGTGGCGCAGATACGCAGTATTTT; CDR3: CATSDPSGSGADTQYF
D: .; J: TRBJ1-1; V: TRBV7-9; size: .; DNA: TGTGCCAGCAGCTTAGACCACAGGATGAGCACTGAAGCTTTCTTT; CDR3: CASSLDHRMSTEAFF
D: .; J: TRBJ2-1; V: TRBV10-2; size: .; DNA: TGCGCCAGCAGTGAGCGAAAGCGGGAGCAGTTCTTC; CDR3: CASSERKREQFF
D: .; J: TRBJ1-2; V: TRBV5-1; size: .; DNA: TGCGCCAGCGGCACAGGGTCCTCGGCCTATGGCTACACCTTC; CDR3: CASGTGSSAYGYTF
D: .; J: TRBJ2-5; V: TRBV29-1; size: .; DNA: TGCAGCGCTACTGAGAGGGGGGGTGGTGGGGAAGTGAGGTACTTC; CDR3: CSATERGGGGEVRYF
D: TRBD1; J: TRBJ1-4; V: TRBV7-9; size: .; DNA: TGTGCCAGCAGCTTGGGACAGGGGTTGCCGGATGAAAAACTGTTTTTT; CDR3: CASSLGQGLPDEKLFF
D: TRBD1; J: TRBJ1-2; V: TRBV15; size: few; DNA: TGTGCCACCAGCAGAGGGGACAGGGGGCTGAATGGCTACACCTTC; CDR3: CATSRGDRGLNGYTF
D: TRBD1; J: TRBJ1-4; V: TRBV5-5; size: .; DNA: TGTGCCAGCAGCCAGACAGGGGGCTATGAAAAACTGTTTTTT; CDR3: CASSQTGGYEKLFF
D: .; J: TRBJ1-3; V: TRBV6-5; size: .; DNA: TGTGCCAGCAGTCCCAATTTCTCTGGAAACACCATATATTTT; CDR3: CASSPNFSGNTIYF
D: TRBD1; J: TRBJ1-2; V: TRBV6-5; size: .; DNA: TGTGCCAGTCGGGCAGGGGGAAACTATGGCTACACCTTC; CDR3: CASRAGGNYGYTF
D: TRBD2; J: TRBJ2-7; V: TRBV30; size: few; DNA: TGTGCCTGGAGTCCAGAGCGGGAGGGCCTCACCTACGAGCAGTACTTC; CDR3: CAWSPEREGLTYEQYF
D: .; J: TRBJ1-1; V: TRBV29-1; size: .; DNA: TGCAGCGTCTCATACCAGGGCTGGAGCACTGAAGCTTTCTTT; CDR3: CSVSYQGWSTEAFF
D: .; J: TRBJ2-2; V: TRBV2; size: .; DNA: TGTGCCAGCATGTCGGTTATAAACACCGGGGAGCTGTTTTTT; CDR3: CASMSVINTGELFF
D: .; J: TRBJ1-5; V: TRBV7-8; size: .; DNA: TGTGCCAGCAGCTTAGTGGGGGGTGTAGGTCAGCCCCAGCATTTT; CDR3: CASSLVGGVGQPQHF
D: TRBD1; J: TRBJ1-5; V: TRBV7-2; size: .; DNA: TGTGCCAGCAGCTTATCCTCTGGCCAGGGGGCGTACCAGCCCCAGCATTTT; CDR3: CASSLSSGQGAYQPQHF
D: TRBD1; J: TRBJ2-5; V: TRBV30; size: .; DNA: TGTGCCTGCACTCGGACAGGTGGAGAGACCCAGTACTTC; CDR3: CACTRTGGETQYF
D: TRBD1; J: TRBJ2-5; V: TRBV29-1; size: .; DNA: TGCAGCGTTGGGGCAGGGGGCACGGAGACCCAGTACTTC; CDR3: CSVGAGGTETQYF